Below, 8 T cell receptor beta chains from the same sample are listed, as sequenced in a study of blood T cell repertoires in COVID-19. Profiling relied on immunoSEQ multiplex PCR, and the TCRdb table lists in-frame clones only, not all of them. The sample records under 200,000 clones, 84% being singletons. The sample consisted of peripheral blood. These receptors all stem from a woman older than 75 with COVID-19, enrolled during active disease.

The chain has TRBV11-2 and TRBJ2-6; no clear D. Germline V gene lookup returns CDR1 SGHAT and CDR2 FQNNGV. The CDR3 contains 16 residues. The V end lost 3 bases, the J end lost 2 bases, and 11 bases lay between the germline ends. The chain's CDR3 is CASSFPGDPGANVLTF. CDR3 sequence (DNA): TGTGCCAGCAGCTTCCCTGGAGATCCTGGGGCCAACGTCCTGACTTTC.

V usage is TRBV10-3 and J usage is TRBJ2-3, with TRBD1 identical over 9 bases. The CDR3 runs to 16 residues. The junction had 6 bases not matched to a gene; V was cut back by 2 bases and J by 3 bases. Germline CDR1 is ENHRY and CDR2 is SYGVKD. CDR3 loop: CAISERVTGGTDTQYF. In DNA, the CDR3 is TGTGCCATCAGTGAGAGGGTGACAGGGGGAACAGATACGCAGTATTTT.

The V gene is TRBV5-1, the J gene TRBJ2-1; D is undetermined. The CDR3 has 15 amino acids. Trimming took 4 bases from V and 0 from J, leaving 11 bases between them. Per the germline V gene, CDR1 is SGHRS and CDR2 is YFSETQ. The CDR3 sequence is CASSLTTSSYNEQFF. CDR3 DNA sequence: TGCGCCAGCAGCCTCACTACGAGCTCCTACAATGAGCAGTTCTTC.

The J gene is TRBJ1-1, the V gene TRBV6-5; 7 bases are a match to TRBD1. Germline V gene data show CDR1 as MNHEY and CDR2 as SVGAGI. This CDR3 has 14 amino acids. V shed 7 bases, J shed 4 bases, and the junction held 9 bases outside the gene matches. The CDR3 coding sequence is TGTGCCAGCATCGAGGCAAGGGGGCTCACTGAAGCTTTCTTT. Translating it yields CASIEARGLTEAFF.

This chain connects TRBV9 to TRBJ2-7, with D possibly being TRBD1 (5 bases). This CDR3 is 14 amino acids long. V lost 1 base to trimming and J lost 0 bases, with 8 bases between them. The V gene's germline CDR1 is SGDLS and CDR2 YYNGEE. CDR3 in DNA: TGTGCCAGCAGCGTATTAGGGGCCTCCTACGAGCAGTACTTC. This encodes CASSVLGASYEQYF.

The chain is built from TRBV9 and TRBJ1-2; D remains ambiguous. Germline-derived CDR1 and CDR2 are SGDLS and YYNGEE. This CDR3 comprises 15 residues. V lost 0 bases and J 6 bases, leaving 15 bases between the germline ends. In DNA form, the CDR3 reads TGTGCCAGCAGCGTAGGGACTTTTCTGGAAGATGGCTACACCTTC. As protein: CASSVGTFLEDGYTF.

The rearrangement links TRBV4-1 to TRBJ2-7; 10 bases fit TRBD1. The length of the CDR3 is 14 residues. Germline CDR1 reads MGHRA; CDR2 reads YSYEKL. Unmatched junction bases numbered 2, after V lost 3 bases and J lost 3 bases. The DNA for the CDR3 is TGCGCCAGCAGCCACGGGGACAGGGGCTACGAGCAGTACTTC. Translating gives CASSHGDRGYEQYF.

This chain connects TRBV18 to TRBJ1-2; D is unclear. V was shortened by 2 bases and J by 3 bases, with 13 bases between the two germline ends. Germline loops: CDR1 KGHSH, CDR2 LQKENI. The CDR3 contains 15 residues. The chain's CDR3 is CASSPVREYDYGYTF. The DNA for the CDR3 is TGTGCCAGCTCACCAGTTCGGGAGTACGACTATGGCTACACCTTC.